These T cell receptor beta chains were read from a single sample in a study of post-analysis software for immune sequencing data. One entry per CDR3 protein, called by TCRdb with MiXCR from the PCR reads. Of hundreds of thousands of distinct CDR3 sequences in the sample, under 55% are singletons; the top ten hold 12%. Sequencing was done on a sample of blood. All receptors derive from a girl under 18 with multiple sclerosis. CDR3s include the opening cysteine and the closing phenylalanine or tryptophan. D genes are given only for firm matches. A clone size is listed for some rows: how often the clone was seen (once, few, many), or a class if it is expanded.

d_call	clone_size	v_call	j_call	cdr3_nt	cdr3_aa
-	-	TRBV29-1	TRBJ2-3	TGCAGCGTTGGTGGAGTAAGCACAGATACGCAGTATTTT	CSVGGVSTDTQYF
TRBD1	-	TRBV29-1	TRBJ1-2	TGCAGCGTTGAAGGGACAGGTGGCTACACCTTC	CSVEGTGGYTF
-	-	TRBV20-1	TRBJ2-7	TGCAGTGCCCCGGGGCGTACAGGCTACGAGCAGTACTTC	CSAPGRTGYEQYF
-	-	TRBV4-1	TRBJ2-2	TGCGCCAGCCACAGGGTCGGGCTGACGACGAACACCGGGGAGCTGTTTTTT	CASHRVGLTTNTGELFF
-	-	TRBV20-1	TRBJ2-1	TGCAGTGCTGGCGCCGGACTGTCAAACTACAATGAGCAGTTCTTC	CSAGAGLSNYNEQFF
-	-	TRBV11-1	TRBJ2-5	TGTGCCAGCAGCTTAGCTTCCCATGAGCAGTACTTC	CASSLASHEQYF
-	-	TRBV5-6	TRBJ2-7	TGTGCCAGCAGCTTGAGCGATGGCGTCTACGAGCAGTACTTC	CASSLSDGVYEQYF
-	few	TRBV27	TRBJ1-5	TGTGCCAGCAACCTCAGGGGAGGAAATCAGCCCCAGCATTTT	CASNLRGGNQPQHF
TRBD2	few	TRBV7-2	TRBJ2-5	TGTGCCAGCAGCTTAAGCGGGAGGAATGAAGAGACCCAGTACTTC	CASSLSGRNEETQYF
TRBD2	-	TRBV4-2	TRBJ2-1	TGTGCCAGCAGCCAAGTCAGCTGGCTAGCGGGAGAAATTTCGAATGACAATGAGCAGTTCTTC	CASSQVSWLAGEISNDNEQFF
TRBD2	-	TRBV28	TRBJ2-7	TGTGCCAGCAGTTCCCCTAGCGGGATACGCGAGCAGTACTTC	CASSSPSGIREQYF
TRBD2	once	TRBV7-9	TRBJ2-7	TGTGCCAGCAGCTTAATCACTAGCGGGAAACGGTATGAGCAGTACTTC	CASSLITSGKRYEQYF
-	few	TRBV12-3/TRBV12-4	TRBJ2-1	TGTGCCAGCAGGGACGGTAGCTACAATGAGCAGTTCTTC	CASRDGSYNEQFF
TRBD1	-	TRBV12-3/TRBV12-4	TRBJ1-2	TGTGCCAGCAGCAGACAGGGGGGCCCCTATGGCTACACCTTC	CASSRQGGPYGYTF
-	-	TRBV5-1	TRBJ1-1	TGCGCCAGCAGCTTCGGGGAAAGGACCACTGAAGCTTTCTTT	CASSFGERTTEAFF
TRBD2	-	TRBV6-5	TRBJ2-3	TGTGCCAGCAGTTACTCCCGCGGGAGTGAGGCAGATACGCAGTATTTT	CASSYSRGSEADTQYF
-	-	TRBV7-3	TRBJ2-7	TGTGCCAGCAGCTTACAGGCGGGGTCCTACAATGAGCAGTACTTC	CASSLQAGSYNEQYF
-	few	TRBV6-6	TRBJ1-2	TGTGCCAGCAGCTTCGCTGGACAGTCCTATGGCTACACCTTC	CASSFAGQSYGYTF
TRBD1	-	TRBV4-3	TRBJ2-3	TGCGCCAGCAGCCAAGAGGGACAGGGGATAGATACGCAGTATTTT	CASSQEGQGIDTQYF
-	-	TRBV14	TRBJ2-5	TGTGCCAGCAGCAGTTTCGAGGGTGGAGAGACCCAGTACTTC	CASSSFEGGETQYF
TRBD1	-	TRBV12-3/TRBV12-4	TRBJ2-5	TGTGCCAGCAGTTTGGAGACAGGGGAAGAGACCCAGTACTTC	CASSLETGEETQYF
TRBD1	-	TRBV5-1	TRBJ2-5	TGCGCCAGCAGCTTGGCCGGTTCGAGGGGGCGAGAGACCCAGTACTTC	CASSLAGSRGRETQYF
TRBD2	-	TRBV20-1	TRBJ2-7	TGCAGTGCTAGAGTTCTAGCGGGAGGGTTCTACGAGCAGTACTTC	CSARVLAGGFYEQYF
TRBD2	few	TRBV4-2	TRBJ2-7	TGTGCCAGCAGCGAGGAAAAGGGACTAGCGGCCTACGAGCAGTACTTC	CASSEEKGLAAYEQYF
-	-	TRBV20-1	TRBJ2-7	TGCAGTGCTAGGATTCTACGGGGCTGGGGGTCCTACGAGCAGTACTTC	CSARILRGWGSYEQYF
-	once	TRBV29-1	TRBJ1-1	TGCAGCGCCGCAGGGCCCGATAGCCATGAAGCTTTCTTT	CSAAGPDSHEAFF
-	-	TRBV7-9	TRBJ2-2	TGTGCCAGCAGCTTATACCAGGGCACCGGGGAGCTGTTTTTT	CASSLYQGTGELFF
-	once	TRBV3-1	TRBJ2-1	TGTGCCAGCAGACAACAAAGCCTTGGCAATGAGCAGTTCTTC	CASRQQSLGNEQFF
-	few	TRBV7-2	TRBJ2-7	TGTGCCAGCAGCTTAGCCTCGCGGGCACCGCCCTACGAGCAGTACTTC	CASSLASRAPPYEQYF
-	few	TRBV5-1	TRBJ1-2	TGCGCCAGCAGCTTGATCGCAGGCTATGGCTACACCTTC	CASSLIAGYGYTF
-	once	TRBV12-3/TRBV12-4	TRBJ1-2	TGTGCCAGCAGTTTAGCCGGACAGAACTATGGCTACACCTTC	CASSLAGQNYGYTF
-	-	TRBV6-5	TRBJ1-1	TGTGCCAGCAGTTACTCACCGGGTGGAACTGAAGCTTTCTTT	CASSYSPGGTEAFF